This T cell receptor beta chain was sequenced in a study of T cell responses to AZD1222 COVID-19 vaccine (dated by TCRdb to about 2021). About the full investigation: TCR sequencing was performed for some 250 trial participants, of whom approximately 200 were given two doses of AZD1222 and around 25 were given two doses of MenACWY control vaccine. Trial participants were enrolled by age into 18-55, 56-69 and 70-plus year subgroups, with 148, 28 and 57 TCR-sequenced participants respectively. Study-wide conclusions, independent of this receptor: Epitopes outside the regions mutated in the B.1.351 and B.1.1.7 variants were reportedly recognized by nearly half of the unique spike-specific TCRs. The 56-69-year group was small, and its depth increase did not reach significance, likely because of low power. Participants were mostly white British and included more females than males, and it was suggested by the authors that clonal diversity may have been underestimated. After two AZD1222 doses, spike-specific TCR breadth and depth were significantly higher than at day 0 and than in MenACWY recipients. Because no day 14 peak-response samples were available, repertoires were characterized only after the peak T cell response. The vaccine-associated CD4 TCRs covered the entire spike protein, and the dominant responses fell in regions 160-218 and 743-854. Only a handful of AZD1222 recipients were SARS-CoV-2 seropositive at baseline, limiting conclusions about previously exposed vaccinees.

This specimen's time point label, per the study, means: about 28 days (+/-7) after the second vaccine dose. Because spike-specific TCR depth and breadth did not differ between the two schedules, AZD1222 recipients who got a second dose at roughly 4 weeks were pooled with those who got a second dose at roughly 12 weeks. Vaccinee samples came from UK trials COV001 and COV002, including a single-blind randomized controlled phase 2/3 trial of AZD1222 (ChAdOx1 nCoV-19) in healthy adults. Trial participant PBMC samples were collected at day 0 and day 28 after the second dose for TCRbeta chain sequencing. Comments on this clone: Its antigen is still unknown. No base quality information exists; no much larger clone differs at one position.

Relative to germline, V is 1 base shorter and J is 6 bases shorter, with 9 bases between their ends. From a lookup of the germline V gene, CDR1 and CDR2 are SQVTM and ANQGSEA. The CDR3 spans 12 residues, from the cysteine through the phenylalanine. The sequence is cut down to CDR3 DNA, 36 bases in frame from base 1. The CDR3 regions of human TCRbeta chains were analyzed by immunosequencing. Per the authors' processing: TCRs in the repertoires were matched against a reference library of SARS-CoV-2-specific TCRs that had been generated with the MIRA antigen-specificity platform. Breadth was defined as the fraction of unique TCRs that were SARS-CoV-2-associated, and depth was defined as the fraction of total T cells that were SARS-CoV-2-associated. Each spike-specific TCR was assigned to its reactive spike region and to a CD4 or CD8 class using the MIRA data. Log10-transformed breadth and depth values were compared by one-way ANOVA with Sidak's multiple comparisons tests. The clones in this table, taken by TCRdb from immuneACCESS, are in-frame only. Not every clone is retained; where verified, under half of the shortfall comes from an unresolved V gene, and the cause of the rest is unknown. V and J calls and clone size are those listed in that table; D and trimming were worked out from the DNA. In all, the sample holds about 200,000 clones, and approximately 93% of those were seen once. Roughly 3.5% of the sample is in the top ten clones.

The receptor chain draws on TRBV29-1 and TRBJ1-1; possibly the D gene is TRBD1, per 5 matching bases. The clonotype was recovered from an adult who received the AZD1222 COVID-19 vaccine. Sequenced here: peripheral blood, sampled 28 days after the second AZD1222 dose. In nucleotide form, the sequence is TGCAGCGTTGAAGGTTCGGGGCCTGAAGCTTTCTTT. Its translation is CSVEGSGPEAFF.